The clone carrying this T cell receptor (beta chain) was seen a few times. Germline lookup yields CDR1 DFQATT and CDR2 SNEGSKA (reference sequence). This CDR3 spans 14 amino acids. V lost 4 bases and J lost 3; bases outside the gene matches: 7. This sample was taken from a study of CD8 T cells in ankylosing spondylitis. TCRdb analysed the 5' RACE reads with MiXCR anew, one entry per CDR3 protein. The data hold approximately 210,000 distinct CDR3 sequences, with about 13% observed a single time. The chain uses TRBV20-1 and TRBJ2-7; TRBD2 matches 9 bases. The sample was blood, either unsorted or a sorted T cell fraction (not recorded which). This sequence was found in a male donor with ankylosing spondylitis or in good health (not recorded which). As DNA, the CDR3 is TGCAGTGCTATAGGGCTAGCGGGACTCTACGAGCAGTACTTC. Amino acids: CSAIGLAGLYEQYF.